This T cell receptor beta chain was captured in a study of neurological immune-mediated disorders. The V gene lost 0 bases and the J gene lost 6 bases, with 12 bases spanning the gap. This CDR3 contains 14 residues. The V gene's germline CDR1 is MNHNY and CDR2 SVGAGI (reference sequence). By 5'RACE with 10-nucleotide random UMIs, the cDNA was made. MiXCR was run by TCRdb on the 5' RACE reads, yielding one entry per CDR3 protein. Among about 38,000 distinct CDR3 sequences listed, under 14% were seen once. There are many counts of this clonotype. The origin of this receptor is a woman between 25 and 40 years old with HTLV-1-associated myelopathy (HAM/TSP). The gene calls are TRBV6-6 and TRBJ2-7; tentatively, D is TRBD2 (5 bases). Sequenced: CD4+ T cells from blood. As DNA, the CDR3 is TGTGCCAGCAGTTACTCTCCGGGGTCACGCGAGCAGTACTTC. It encodes CASSYSPGSREQYF.